One T cell receptor (beta chain) is described in this entry. These data belong to a study of shared T cell receptors in the human thymus. TCRdb's table, derived via immunoSEQ multiplex PCR, lists solely in-frame clones and lacks some. Of a few hundred thousand clones detected, more than 85% appear once; the ten largest clones hold approximately 0.02%. The germline V gene encodes CDR1 MNHEY and CDR2 SVGAGI. Trimming at V came to 4 bases and at J to 8 bases, leaving 11 bases not matched to a gene. The CDR3 totals 15 residues. Sequencing was done on a sample of thymocytes. The TCR sequence derives from a human donor. The J gene is TRBJ1-2, the V gene TRBV6-5, with 9 bases lining up with TRBD1. The CDR3 here is CASSSLRTGAYGYTF. For the CDR3, the DNA is TGTGCCAGCAGTTCCCTCCGGACAGGGGCCTACGGCTACACCTTC.